A single sample gave rise to the 25 T cell receptor beta chains below, sequenced in a study of blood T cell repertoires in COVID-19. TCRdb keeps only in-frame clones here, not all; method: immunoSEQ multiplex PCR. Of 60,000 to 75,000 clones in the sample, more than 75% are singletons; the top ten hold roughly 13%. Sequencing used peripheral blood. The receptors were sampled from a woman aged 55-70 years with acute or convalescent COVID-19.

The rearrangement joins TRBV2 to TRBJ1-4; D is unclear. The CDR3 spans 15 residues. Trimming stripped 5 bases from V and 2 bases from J, with 12 bases between. Per the germline V gene, CDR1 is SNHLY and CDR2 is FYNNEI. CDR3: CASSPYSSTNEKLFF. The CDR3 DNA reads as TGTGCCAGCAGTCCCTACAGTTCTACTAATGAAAAACTGTTTTTT.

The genes are TRBV5-8 and TRBJ2-7; tentative D call: TRBD1 (6 bases). Germline V gene data show CDR1 as SGHTS and CDR2 as YDEGEE. This CDR3 has 16 residues. V lost 4 bases, J lost 5 bases, and 22 bases lay in between. The CDR3 sequence: CASSISPGSGDNEQYF. The DNA for the CDR3 is TGTGCCAGCAGCATCTCACCGGGATCAGGGGACAACGAGCAGTACTTC.

V and J are TRBV29-1 and TRBJ2-1, with D perhaps TRBD1 (5 bases). V was shortened by 6 bases and J by 1 base, with 10 bases between the two germline ends. This CDR3 is 13 amino acids long. Germline CDR1 SQVTM, CDR2 ANQGSEA. Here the CDR3 DNA reads TGCAGCGTAGAACAGGTTTCCTACAATGAGCAGTTCTTC. It is translated as CSVEQVSYNEQFF.

The genes are TRBV5-4 and TRBJ2-5; 10 bases fit TRBD1. Trimming took 4 bases from V and 5 from J; bases not matched to a gene: 5. Germline CDR1 is SGHNT and CDR2 is YYREEE (reference sequence). The CDR3 extends over 14 amino acids. The CDR3 DNA reads as TGTGCCAGCAGCATGACAGGGGGCAGGGAGACCCAGTACTTC. It encodes CASSMTGGRETQYF. The whole variable domain, remainder taken from reference TRBV5-4 and TRBJ2-5, is ETGVTQSPTHLIKTRGQQVTLRCSSQSGHNTVSWYQQALGQGPQFIFQYYREEENGRGNFPPRFSGLQFPNYSSELNVNALELDDSALYLCASSMTGGRETQYFGPGTRLLVL.

The rearrangement joins TRBV28 to TRBJ1-5; 7 nucleotides line up with TRBD1. Germline V gene sequence: CDR1 MDHEN, CDR2 SYDVKM. This CDR3 spans 14 amino acids. V shed 2 bases, J shed 6 bases, and the junction held 4 bases outside the gene matches. The CDR3 DNA reads TGTGCCAGCAGTTTAACAGGGGAAAGTCAGCCCCAGCATTTT. Translated: CASSLTGESQPQHF. Combining the CDR3 with reference TRBV28 and TRBJ1-5 gives the whole variable domain DVKVTQSSRYLVKRTGEKVFLECVQDMDHENMFWYRQDPGLGLRLIYFSYDVKMKEKGDIPEGYSVSREKKERFSLILESASTNQTSMYLCASSLTGESQPQHFGDGTRLSIL.

This chain links TRBV25-1 with TRBJ1-1, with D possibly matching TRBD1 (5 bases). Trimming removed 8 bases from V and 6 bases from J, with 16 bases in between. Germline CDR1 is MGHDK and CDR2 is SYGVNS. The CDR3 consists of 13 residues. The CDR3 bases are TGTGCCAGCTCCCGGGGGGGAGAAGCTGAAGCTTTCTTT. Protein: CASSRGGEAEAFF.

The gene calls are TRBV24-1 and TRBJ2-5; TRBD1 matches 9 bases. CDR3 length equals 16 residues. Germline-derived CDR1 and CDR2 are KGHDR and SFDVKD. V lost 5 bases to trimming and J lost 2 bases; unmatched junction nucleotides: 8. The CDR3 reads CATSAGTGYLQETQYF. CDR3 nucleotide sequence: TGTGCCACCAGTGCCGGGACAGGGTATCTGCAAGAGACCCAGTACTTC.

This rearrangement joins TRBV5-1 to TRBJ1-1; D is possibly TRBD1 (5 bases). V gave up 3 bases and J gave up 0 bases, with 9 bases separating them. Germline lookup yields CDR1 SGHRS and CDR2 YFSETQ. This CDR3 comprises 14 residues. The CDR3: CASSYGGLNTEAFF. The CDR3 region has the DNA TGCGCCAGCAGCTACGGGGGACTGAACACTGAAGCTTTCTTT.

The chain couples TRBV11-1 to TRBJ1-2; D possibly corresponds to TRBD1 (5 bases). The V end lost 5 bases, the J end lost 2 bases, and 12 bases lay between the germline ends. The length of the CDR3 is 14 residues. Germline values: CDR1 SGHAT, CDR2 FQDESV (reference sequence). The CDR3: CASSQLRGNYGYTF. CDR3 DNA: TGTGCCAGCAGCCAACTCCGGGGGAACTATGGCTACACCTTC.

The chain has TRBV24-1 and TRBJ2-1, with D uncertain. Germline V lookup: CDR1 KGHDR, CDR2 SFDVKD. V was cut by 3 bases and J by 1 base, with 3 bases left in between. The CDR3 spans 13 residues. The DNA of the CDR3 is TGTGCCACCAGTGATACTTCCTACAATGAGCAGTTCTTC. This encodes CATSDTSYNEQFF.

The J gene is TRBJ2-5, the V gene TRBV5-1; 13 bases agree with TRBD2. With V trimmed by 3 bases and J by 3 bases, 8 bases remained unmatched. The CDR3 loop spans 17 amino acids. The germline V gene has CDR1 SGHRS and CDR2 YFSETQ. The CDR3 loop reads CASSSLTSGGSKETQYF. CDR3 bases: TGCGCCAGCAGCTCGTTGACTAGCGGGGGGTCAAAAGAGACCCAGTACTTC.

The rearrangement joins TRBV4-1 to TRBJ2-3; 9 bases fit TRBD2. Trimming took 4 bases from V and 5 from J; bases not matched to a gene: 16. CDR3 length: 18 residues. CDR1 is MGHRA, CDR2 YSYEKL, per germline. The CDR3 bases are TGCGCCAGCAGCCCGCTCTTCTCCGGGACTAGCCGGGGAGATACGCAGTATTTT. Translation: CASSPLFSGTSRGDTQYF.

The chain is built from TRBV28 and TRBJ2-5, with 7 bases aligning to TRBD2. Germline V gives CDR1 MDHEN, CDR2 SYDVKM. The CDR3 is 13 residues long. Germline trimming cut 8 bases from V and 2 bases from J; bases unmatched to any gene: 5. The CDR3 sequence: CASRTGGQETQYF. The CDR3 DNA is TGTGCCAGCCGAACCGGGGGGCAAGAGACCCAGTACTTC.

V gene TRBV28 combines with J gene TRBJ2-2; D uncertain. Per the germline V gene, CDR1 is MDHEN and CDR2 is SYDVKM. V dropped 2 bases and J dropped 6 bases, with 7 bases sitting between them. CDR3 length: 13 residues. The CDR3 reads CASSLSQAGELFF. In DNA, the CDR3 is TGTGCCAGCAGTTTAAGTCAGGCCGGGGAGCTGTTTTTT. Looking up the rest from reference TRBV28 and TRBJ2-2 gives the full variable domain: DVKVTQSSRYLVKRTGEKVFLECVQDMDHENMFWYRQDPGLGLRLIYFSYDVKMKEKGDIPEGYSVSREKKERFSLILESASTNQTSMYLCASSLSQAGELFFGEGSRLTVL.

V and J are TRBV5-1 and TRBJ2-7; D might be TRBD2 (5 bases). The V end was cut by 0 bases, the J end by 3 bases, with 13 bases between. The CDR3 has 15 residues. Germline V gives CDR1 SGHRS, CDR2 YFSETQ. CDR3 coding DNA: TGCGCCAGCAGCTTGGAAGGCGGGTCCATCTACGAGCAGTACTTC. Its translation: CASSLEGGSIYEQYF.

The rearrangement links TRBV9 to TRBJ2-3, with D possibly TRBD1 on 6 matching bases. V was shortened by 0 bases and J by 3 bases, with 11 bases between the two germline ends. CDR3 length: 15 amino acids. CDR1 is SGDLS, CDR2 YYNGEE, per germline. The CDR3 DNA follows: TGTGCCAGCAGCGTAGGGGGAAGGGGGACAGATACGCAGTATTTT. Translated, it gives CASSVGGRGTDTQYF.

This chain joins TRBV6-5 and TRBJ2-4, with D perhaps TRBD2 (7 bases). Trimming removed 6 bases from V and 4 bases from J, with 13 bases in between. The CDR3 extends over 14 amino acids. The germline V gene encodes CDR1 MNHEY and CDR2 SVGAGI. CDR3 coding DNA: TGTGCCAGCAGGAAGGGGGGGGAAAAAAACATTCAGTACTTC. It translates to CASRKGGEKNIQYF.

The chain couples TRBV6-5 to TRBJ1-1; D remains ambiguous. V was trimmed by 2 bases and J by 1 base, leaving 5 bases between them. There are 13 residues in the CDR3. CDR1 and CDR2 from the germline V gene are MNHEY and SVGAGI. The CDR3 spells CASSYGRNTEAFF. CDR3 bases: TGTGCCAGCAGTTACGGCAGGAACACTGAAGCTTTCTTT.

The chain employs TRBV15 and TRBJ2-1, with 8 nucleotides matching TRBD2. The CDR3 contains 16 residues. Per germline, CDR1 LNHNV and CDR2 YYDKDF (reference sequence). Trimming cost V 2 bases and J 2 bases; bases outside gene matches: 5. The CDR3 sequence is CATSRFSGVAYNEQFF. CDR3 DNA sequence: TGTGCCACCAGCAGATTTAGCGGGGTAGCCTACAATGAGCAGTTCTTC.

V gene TRBV12-3 or TRBV12-4 combines with J gene TRBJ2-5; D call uncertain. Trimming cost V 9 bases and J 2 bases, with 10 bases left between them. There are 12 residues in the CDR3. CDR3 in amino acids: CASRSRQETQYF. Written as DNA, the CDR3 is TGTGCCAGTAGATCGAGACAAGAGACCCAGTACTTC.

V usage is TRBV21-1 and J usage is TRBJ1-5; the table names TRBD1, a call not compared with the DNA. TRBV21-1 is a known pseudogene. This CDR3 is built from 24 residues. CDR3 nucleotides: TGTGCCAGCAGCACAAGAGGAGAAAGCCCGAACCTGCCCATCGACAGGGGGAATGGTCAGCCCCAGCATTTT. It specifies CASSTRGESPNLPIDRGNGQPQHF.

The V and J genes are TRBV20-1 and TRBJ2-1; 10 bases align to TRBD2. The V gene end was trimmed by 8 bases and the J gene end by 9 bases; junction bases not matched to a gene: 4. CDR3 length equals 11 residues. The germline V gene has CDR1 DFQATT and CDR2 SNEGSKA (reference sequence). CDR3 DNA sequence: TGCAGTAGCGGGGGGGCCGGTGAGCAGTTCTTC. Residues: CSSGGAGEQFF.

The chain combines TRBV15 with TRBJ1-3; D gene unclear. The ends were cut back, 1 base at V and 0 bases at J, with 10 bases in the middle. The CDR3 extends over 16 amino acids. CDR1 and CDR2 from the germline V gene are LNHNV and YYDKDF (reference sequence). The DNA of the CDR3 is TGTGCCACCAGCAGAGGAGAAACGTACTCTGGAAACACCATATATTTT. Translated, it gives CATSRGETYSGNTIYF.

This chain links TRBV2 with TRBJ2-5; D might be TRBD2 (5 bases). There are 11 residues in the CDR3. Germline CDR1 and CDR2: SNHLY and FYNNEI. Between the trimmed V and J ends, which lost 4 bases and 7 bases, there was a span of 7 bases. The CDR3: CASSVEGTQYF. DNA for the CDR3: TGTGCCAGCAGTGTAGAGGGGACCCAGTACTTC.

This chain uses TRBV2 with TRBJ2-7; D may be TRBD2 (6 bases). Looked up from germline, CDR1 is SNHLY and CDR2 is FYNNEI. V was cut by 6 bases and J by 3 bases, with 9 bases left in between. CDR3 length: 12 residues. CDR3 sequence (DNA): TGTGCCAGCAGGGGGGGACTCTACGAGCAGTACTTC. The encoded protein is CASRGGLYEQYF. The whole variable domain, filled in from reference TRBV2 and TRBJ2-7, reads EPEVTQTPSHQVTQMGQEVILRCVPISNHLYFYWYRQILGQKVEFLVSFYNNEISEKSEIFDDQFSVERPDGSNFTLKIRSTKLEDSAMYFCASRGGLYEQYFGPGTRLTVT.